This TCR beta chain was captured in a study of blood T cell repertoires in COVID-19. Looking at the study overall: The United States, Italy and Spain provided the acute and convalescent COVID-19 samples.

CDR1 is KGHDR and CDR2 is SFDVKD in the germline V gene. The V and J ends lost 4 bases and 3 bases respectively, with 12 bases between them. The CDR3 has 14 residues. The repertoire was sequenced with immunoSEQ multiplex PCR; TCRdb's copy has only in-frame clones and lacks some. The profile shows 250,000 to 350,000 clones, approximately 85% of them singletons. The chain uses TRBV24-1 and TRBJ2-7; a weak D match, TRBD2 (6 bases). This receptor was identified in a human donor with COVID-19, enrolled during active disease. The donor label of this sample is uncertain. The sample consisted of peripheral blood. CDR3 residues: CATSDAGPRYEQYF. The DNA of the CDR3 is TGTGCCACCAGTGACGCGGGACCCCGCTACGAGCAGTACTTC.